The T cell receptor beta chain under discussion was sequenced for a study of resident and recirculating memory T cells in vitiligo. Study-level points and caveats: No unique dominant TCR clone was found in vitiligo lesions.

This CDR3 is 15 amino acids long. V lost 5 bases, J lost 4 bases, and 14 bases lay in between. CDR1 and CDR2 (germline): SEHNR, FQNEAQ (reference sequence). Data came from immunoSEQ multiplex PCR; TCRdb stores just in-frame clones and leaves some out. This table has approximately 69,000 clones, 90% to 95% appearing once. Concerning this clone: Its antigen remains unidentified.

The V gene is TRBV7-9, the J gene TRBJ2-2; possible D gene TRBD1, 6 bases. The specimen sequenced was blood. The sequence was collected from a male donor with vitiligo. The CDR3 sequence is CASSQGGRGTGELFF. As DNA, the CDR3 is TGTGCCAGCAGCCAAGGGGGACGCGGCACCGGGGAGCTGTTTTTT.